These 28 T cell receptor beta chains originate from one sample sequenced in a study of blood T cell repertoires in COVID-19. The protocol was immunoSEQ multiplex PCR, while the TCRdb copy is restricted to in-frame clones and leaves out a portion. The table includes about 210,000 clones, 85% detected once. Sample: peripheral blood. The receptors come from a woman in her 70s with COVID-19, enrolled during active disease.

This clone was counted a few times. The chain recombines TRBV19 with TRBJ2-2, with TRBD2 matching over 7 bases. The CDR3 loop spans 17 amino acids. J gave up 4 bases and V 0 bases, and 8 bases lay outside the gene matches. CDR1 LNHDA and CDR2 SQIVND come from the germline V gene (reference sequence). The CDR3 is CASSIDRSGGVTGELFF. CDR3 nucleotides: TGTGCCAGTAGTATAGATCGGAGTGGGGGGGTCACCGGGGAGCTGTTTTTT.

The chain couples TRBV6-2 or TRBV6-3 to TRBJ2-3, with D possibly matching TRBD1 (5 bases). The V and J ends lost 0 bases and 0 bases respectively, with 10 bases between them. CDR1 and CDR2 from the germline V gene are MNHEY and SVGEGT. CDR3 length: 16 amino acids. The CDR3 reads CASSYSLGDSTDTQYF. The DNA of the CDR3 is TGTGCCAGCAGTTACTCTCTAGGGGATAGCACAGATACGCAGTATTTT.

V is TRBV9 and J is TRBJ2-2, with 9 bases fitting TRBD1. Germline CDR1 is SGDLS and CDR2 is YYNGEE. This CDR3 comprises 17 residues. V was clipped by 5 bases and J by 7 bases; unmatched bases: 15. In nucleotides, the CDR3 is TGTGCCAGCAGTCCACTCTCACAGGGGGCGCGTATCGGGGAGCTGTTTTTT. It yields the protein CASSPLSQGARIGELFF.

This clone was recorded only once. This chain links TRBV29-1 with TRBJ1-1, with D perhaps TRBD1 (6 bases). The CDR3 length is 14 residues. CDR1 is SQVTM and CDR2 is ANQGSEA in the germline V gene. Deletions cut 7 bases from V and 0 bases from J, with 15 bases between. As DNA, the CDR3 is TGCAGCGCATGGACAGTGAGAATGAACACTGAAGCTTTCTTT. This translates into CSAWTVRMNTEAFF.

V usage is TRBV11-3 and J usage is TRBJ2-7, with 8 nucleotides matching TRBD1. V lost 3 bases to trimming and J lost 6 bases; unmatched junction nucleotides: 4. Germline CDR1 is SGHNT and CDR2 is YENEEA. There are 13 residues in the CDR3. The CDR3 nucleotides are TGTGCCAGCAGCTTCACAGGGGGGTCCGAGCAGTACTTC. Translated, it gives CASSFTGGSEQYF.

The V gene is TRBV1, the J gene TRBJ2-1; TRBD2, the table's D call, lacks a check against the DNA. TRBV1 is a pseudogene. The CDR3 is 13 residues long. The chain's CDR3 is CTSTPMTGNEQFF. CDR3 in DNA: TGCACCAGCACCCCGATGACTGGCAATGAGCAGTTCTTC.

The chain couples TRBV6-1 to TRBJ1-2; a weak D match, TRBD1 (5 bases). The germline V and J ends were trimmed by 3 bases and 5 bases, with 22 bases remaining between them. The CDR3 has 17 residues. The germline V gene encodes CDR1 MNHNS and CDR2 SASEGT. The chain's CDR3 is CASSDYMGRRNVYGYTF. The CDR3 region has the DNA TGTGCCAGCAGTGATTACATGGGGCGCCGGAATGTTTATGGCTACACCTTC.

The sample holds a few counts of this clone. This sequence joins TRBV14 and TRBJ2-2, with 11 positions matching TRBD1. CDR1 is SGHDN and CDR2 is FVKESK in the germline V gene. With V trimmed by 3 bases and J by 7 bases, 7 bases remained unmatched. CDR3 length: 16 residues. CDR3 nucleotides: TGTGCCAGCAGCCACCTCCGGGACAGGGGGGACGGGGAGCTGTTTTTT. This gives the protein CASSHLRDRGDGELFF.

The chain is built from TRBV5-4 and TRBJ2-5, with 9 bases identical to TRBD1. Germline CDR1 is SGHNT and CDR2 is YYREEE (reference sequence). This CDR3 is 17 amino acids long. V shed 3 bases and J 5 bases; nucleotides not matched to a gene: 14. CDR3 DNA sequence: TGTGCCAGCAGCTCCGGGACAGGGTATCGGGCCCGGGAGACCCAGTACTTC. Its translation: CASSSGTGYRARETQYF.

V usage is TRBV29-1 and J usage is TRBJ2-7; D might be TRBD2 (6 bases). V lost 5 bases and J lost 0, with 11 bases in between. Germline V lookup: CDR1 SQVTM, CDR2 ANQGSEA. This CDR3 has 13 amino acids. The CDR3, as DNA: TGCAGCGTTTTTGCGCGGGACTCCTACGAGCAGTACTTC. This codes for CSVFARDSYEQYF.

The chain employs TRBV6-2 or TRBV6-3 and TRBJ1-6, with 8 bases lining up with TRBD1. The length of the CDR3 is 14 residues. The germline CDR1 and CDR2 sequences are MNHEY and SVGEGT. The V and J ends lost 5 bases and 9 bases, in that order; junction bases with no gene match: 6. As DNA, the CDR3 is TGTGCCAGCAGTCCCCCGGGACAGGTTTCACCCCTCCACTTT. This translates into CASSPPGQVSPLHF.

V gene TRBV7-9 combines with J gene TRBJ1-2; D remains ambiguous. Germline V gene sequence: CDR1 SEHNR, CDR2 FQNEAQ (reference sequence). Trimming removed 5 bases from V and 4 bases from J, with 14 bases in between. The CDR3 length is 14 residues. The CDR3 protein is CASSLTVEAYGYTF. DNA of the CDR3: TGTGCCAGCAGCCTTACCGTGGAGGCCTATGGCTACACCTTC. Using reference TRBV7-9 and TRBJ1-2 for the parts outside the CDR3, the full variable domain is DTGVSQNPRHKITKRGQNVTFRCDPISEHNRLYWYRQTLGQGPEFLTYFQNEAQLEKSRLLSDRFSAERPKGSFSTLEIQRTEQGDSAMYLCASSLTVEAYGYTFGSGTRLTVV.

The chain couples TRBV10-3 to TRBJ1-5; no clear D. Per the germline V gene, CDR1 is ENHRY and CDR2 is SYGVKD. Trimming removed 3 bases from V and 0 bases from J, with 9 bases in between. The CDR3 totals 15 residues. CDR3 bases: TGTGCCATCAGTGACCCCAGACATAGCAATCAGCCCCAGCATTTT. Encoded protein: CAISDPRHSNQPQHF.

The V gene is TRBV7-3, the J gene TRBJ2-5; 14 nucleotides agree with TRBD2. Germline-derived CDR1 and CDR2 are SGHTA and FQGTGA. The CDR3 covers 16 residues. V dropped 5 bases and J dropped 5; count of bases not matched to a gene: 7. CDR3 protein: CASSRRLAGGSETQYF. CDR3 in DNA: TGTGCCAGCAGCCGCCGACTAGCGGGGGGGAGTGAGACCCAGTACTTC. The entire variable domain, with the rest obtained from reference TRBV7-3 and TRBJ2-5, is as follows: GAGVSQTPSNKVTEKGKYVELRCDPISGHTALYWYRQSLGQGPEFLIYFQGTGAADDSGLPNDRFFAVRPEGSVSTLKIQRTERGDSAVYLCASSRRLAGGSETQYFGPGTRLLVL.

The rearrangement joins TRBV6-5 to TRBJ1-6; perhaps TRBD1 as D (5 bases). V lost 2 bases, J lost 7 bases, and 9 bases lay in between. Germline CDR1 reads MNHEY; CDR2 reads SVGAGI. CDR3 length: 14 amino acids. Here the CDR3 reads CASSYGGYNSPLHF. CDR3 DNA: TGTGCCAGCAGTTACGGGGGGTACAATTCACCCCTCCACTTT.

J is TRBJ1-4 and V is TRBV15; tentative D call: TRBD1 (6 bases). The CDR3 consists of 16 residues. The germline CDR1 and CDR2 sequences are LNHNV and YYDKDF (reference sequence). V was cut by 3 bases and J by 7 bases, with 18 bases left in between. Here the CDR3 reads CATSRPRQGSSEKLFF. CDR3 sequence (DNA): TGTGCCACCAGCAGGCCCCGGCAGGGGTCGTCTGAAAAACTGTTTTTT.

The V call is TRBV7-2, the J call TRBJ1-6, with 7 bases that match TRBD1. Germline values: CDR1 SGHTA, CDR2 FQGNSA. The CDR3 is 16 amino acids. After removal of 5 bases from V and 6 bases from J, the junction contained 10 bases not matched to a gene. CDR3 residues: CASSPRQGVSNSPLHF. In DNA, the CDR3 is TGTGCCAGCAGCCCCAGACAGGGTGTTAGTAATTCACCCCTCCACTTT. Full variable domain (missing parts from reference TRBV7-2 and TRBJ1-6): GAGVSQSPSNKVTEKGKDVELRCDPISGHTALYWYRQSLGQGLEFLIYFQGNSAPDKSGLPSDRFSAERTGGSVSTLTIQRTQQEDSAVYLCASSPRQGVSNSPLHFGNGTRLTVT.

The V call is TRBV11-1, the J call TRBJ2-5, with TRBD1 matching over 10 bases. CDR1 and CDR2 from the germline V gene are SGHAT and FQDESV (reference sequence). Losses at the gene ends were 4 bases for V and 4 bases for J; bases not matched to a gene: 9. This CDR3 is built from 16 residues. CDR3 loop: CASSSRDRGAAETQYF. The CDR3 DNA follows: TGTGCCAGCAGCTCCAGGGACAGGGGAGCGGCAGAGACCCAGTACTTC.

Concerning this clone itself: The junction departs from the called germline gene at one end, perhaps through a read error. The chain has TRBV7-7 and TRBJ2-3, with 7 nucleotides matching TRBD2. Germline values: CDR1 SSHAT, CDR2 FNYEAQ (reference sequence). This CDR3 contains 15 residues. CDR3 DNA: TGTGCTAGCAGCCCTAGCGGATCTAGCACAGATACGCAGTATTTT. This gives the protein CASSPSGSSTDTQYF.

This chain joins TRBV6-6 and TRBJ1-6, with a weak D call TRBD1 (6 bases). Per the germline V gene, CDR1 is MNHNY and CDR2 is SVGAGI (reference sequence). The CDR3 contains 14 residues. Trimming cost V 5 bases and J 4 bases, with 9 bases left between them. The CDR3 DNA sequence: TGTGCCAGCAGTCGACAGGCATATAATTCACCCCTCCACTTT. Translated: CASSRQAYNSPLHF.

As regards this clone: One junction end does not reproduce the germline sequence, and a read error may be involved. This chain connects TRBV10-3 to TRBJ2-4, with D perhaps TRBD1 (5 bases). The CDR3 sequence is 13 residues long. The germline V gene has CDR1 ENHRY and CDR2 SYGVKD. CDR3 region: CAISEQSRGRVDF. In nucleotides, the CDR3 is TGTGCCATCAGTGAGCAAAGTCGAGGCAGGGTTGACTTC.

The CDR3 loop reads CASSSRTGVSEQYF. Here the CDR3 DNA reads TGTGCCAGCAGCTCCCGGACAGGGGTGAGCGAGCAGTACTTC. The J gene is TRBJ2-7, the V gene TRBV6-2 or TRBV6-3; 9 bases map to TRBD1. The CDR3 spans 14 residues. Germline CDR1 MNHEY, CDR2 SVGEGT. Unmatched junction bases numbered 9, after V lost 6 bases and J lost 6 bases.

The rearrangement links TRBV3-1 (or the pseudogene TRBV3-2) to TRBJ1-4, with TRBD1 as a possible D gene (6 bases). This CDR3 is 14 amino acids long. The germline CDR1 and CDR2 sequences are LGHDT and YNNKEL (reference sequence). V dropped 5 bases and J dropped 2 bases, with 9 bases sitting between them. CDR3 nucleotide sequence: TGTGCCAGCAGCATACAGGGCACTAATGAAAAACTGTTTTTT. Translating gives CASSIQGTNEKLFF.

This chain uses TRBV7-8 with TRBJ2-5; D gene ambiguous. Deletions cut 5 bases from V and 2 bases from J, with 12 bases between. From germline, CDR1 is SGHVS and CDR2 FQNEAQ. The length of the CDR3 is 14 residues. The CDR3 nucleotides read TGTGCCAGCAGCCGAGGCCGCGTTCAAGAGACCCAGTACTTC. Encoded protein: CASSRGRVQETQYF.

The chain is built from TRBV5-6 and TRBJ1-1; 8 bases match TRBD1. Germline-derived CDR1 and CDR2 are SGHDT and YYEEEE. V was clipped by 4 bases and J by 5 bases; unmatched bases: 10. The CDR3 is made up of 15 amino acids. This chain's CDR3 is CASSPVQGVGTEAFF. The CDR3, as DNA: TGTGCCAGCAGCCCTGTACAGGGGGTAGGGACTGAAGCTTTCTTT.

V and J are TRBV6-2 or TRBV6-3 and TRBJ1-1; 9 bases agree with TRBD1. Germline V CDR1 and CDR2: MNHEY, SVGEGT. Trimming removed 2 bases from V and 11 bases from J; junction bases left unmatched: 15. The CDR3 consists of 16 residues. The CDR3 loop is CASSYDRTGDDSFAFF. The CDR3 DNA follows: TGTGCCAGCAGTTACGACCGGACAGGGGATGATTCCTTTGCTTTCTTT.

The CDR3 DNA sequence: TGCGCCAGCAGCCCCGAACGGGGAGCGGGAGCCACAGATACGCAGTATTTT. This sequence encodes CASSPERGAGATDTQYF. The chain recombines TRBV5-1 with TRBJ2-3; 8 bases map to TRBD2. From germline, CDR1 is SGHRS and CDR2 YFSETQ. V dropped 4 bases and J dropped 2; count of bases not matched to a gene: 12. There are 17 residues in the CDR3.

The chain is built from TRBV11-3 and TRBJ2-5; 8 bases match TRBD1. Germline V gene lookup returns CDR1 SGHNT and CDR2 YENEEA. This CDR3 is built from 14 residues. V gave up 4 bases and J gave up 7 bases; unmatched junction bases: 8. CDR3 sequence reads: CASSSRTGSATQYF. DNA of the CDR3: TGTGCCAGCAGCTCCCGGACAGGGTCGGCGACCCAGTACTTC.